This TCR beta chain is drawn from a study of blood T cell repertoires in COVID-19. Study background: COVID-19 samples from acute and convalescent phases originated in the United States, Italy and Spain. From T cells, B-cell-depleted T cells, or PBMCs came the material, which was cDNA or gDNA.

Trimming left V 4 bases short and J 0 bases short, with 5 bases between. The length of the CDR3 is 13 residues. Per the germline V gene, CDR1 is SGHRS and CDR2 is YFSETQ. As handled by the study authors: Nucleated cell number was recorded as an estimate derived from reference gene primer amplification. Some clones are missing from TCRdb's copy, which holds only in-frame ones; the method was immunoSEQ multiplex PCR. Clone size and V and J calls were adopted from that table, with D and trimming inferred from the DNA. There are about 99,000 clones in the sample; around 88% occur only once, and about 2% lies in the top ten.

The V and J genes are TRBV5-1 and TRBJ1-3; unclear D gene. Sequences were obtained from peripheral blood. The receptor was derived from a middle-aged man with COVID-19, enrolled during active disease. DNA for the CDR3: TGCGCCAGCAGCCTAACCTCTGGAAACACCATATATTTT. This encodes CASSLTSGNTIYF.